The 16 T cell receptor beta chains below were found in one sample sequenced in a study of Ad26.COV2.S vaccination and SARS-CoV-2 variants. Treatment denoted: over 15 received Ad26.COV2.S at low or high dose, single or two shots; about 5 received placebo; per-sample allocation not given. Sampling took place 63 days after the first vaccine or placebo injection. Assay used: immunoSEQ multiplex PCR; TCRdb lists only in-frame clones, some missing. The table has around 450,000 clones, 89% seen once. The starting material was peripheral blood, obtained in a trial of Ad26.COV2.S vaccine versus placebo. The source of these receptors is a person between 18 and 65 years old who received the Ad26.COV2.S COVID-19 vaccine or a placebo.

This chain connects TRBV23-1 to TRBJ2-5; D not certain. TRBV23-1 is filed as an ORF, its function uncertain. Trimming removed 11 bases from V and 4 bases from J, with 8 bases in between. CDR3 length equals 10 residues. CDR3: CAETRETQYF. The CDR3 DNA is TGCGCCGAAACACGAGAGACCCAGTACTTC.

CDR3 in amino acids: CASSLGPTSYNEQFF. The CDR3 DNA follows: TGTGCCAGCAGCTTGGGCCCCACCTCCTACAATGAGCAGTTCTTC. This chain uses TRBV7-9 with TRBJ2-1, with D unclear. This CDR3 is 15 amino acids long. Germline V lookup: CDR1 SEHNR, CDR2 FQNEAQ (reference sequence). Trimming took off 3 bases at V and 0 bases at J, with 9 bases between the two ends.

The chain employs TRBV27 and TRBJ1-2; D possibly corresponds to TRBD1 (6 bases). Germline V gene lookup returns CDR1 MNHEY and CDR2 SMNVEV (reference sequence). V lost 4 bases to trimming and J lost 4 bases, with 16 bases between them. This CDR3 is 15 amino acids long. Here the CDR3 DNA reads TGTGCCAGCAGTTCCCTATCGGGACAAGTCTATGGCTACACCTTC. It codes for CASSSLSGQVYGYTF.

The CDR3 protein is CSVEAGTGYTF. The CDR3, as DNA: TGCAGCGTTGAAGCGGGGACCGGCTACACCTTC. This sequence joins TRBV29-1 and TRBJ1-2, with D possibly TRBD1 on 5 matching bases. This CDR3 is built from 11 residues. V was clipped by 1 base and J by 8 bases, with 8 bases between them. Germline CDR1 and CDR2: SQVTM and ANQGSEA.

This clone was recorded only once. The chain has TRBV11-3 and TRBJ2-3; D unresolved. CDR3 length: 18 amino acids. Germline values: CDR1 SGHNT, CDR2 YENEEA. The ends were cut back, 0 bases at V and 6 bases at J, with 22 bases in the middle. CDR3 DNA sequence: TGTGCCAGCAGCTTAGATCTACCCGTAAAACCTATTTCCGATACGCAGTATTTT. Translated, it gives CASSLDLPVKPISDTQYF.

V gene TRBV7-9 combines with J gene TRBJ2-1; possible D gene TRBD2, 6 bases. The CDR3 runs 15 residues. The V end lost 3 bases, the J end lost 5 bases, and 14 bases lay between the germline ends. Germline CDR1 is SEHNR and CDR2 is FQNEAQ (reference sequence). This chain's CDR3 is CASSFLISGNNEQFF. CDR3 sequence (DNA): TGTGCCAGCAGCTTCCTAATTAGCGGTAACAATGAGCAGTTCTTC.

V usage is TRBV3-1 (or the pseudogene TRBV3-2) and J usage is TRBJ2-5; 12 bases fit TRBD2. From germline, CDR1 is LGHDT and CDR2 YNNKEL (reference sequence). V lost 0 bases to trimming and J lost 0 bases; unmatched junction nucleotides: 11. This CDR3 has 20 amino acids. The CDR3 loop is CASSQEVATSGSPYQETQYF. DNA of the CDR3: TGTGCCAGCAGCCAAGAAGTCGCGACTAGCGGGAGCCCGTACCAAGAGACCCAGTACTTC.

The DNA of the CDR3 is TGTGCCATCAGTGAAACCATCGCGGAGACCCAGTACTTC. Encoded protein: CAISETIAETQYF. The genes are TRBV10-3 and TRBJ2-5; D ambiguous. The CDR3 is 13 residues long. Germline lookup yields CDR1 ENHRY and CDR2 SYGVKD. Trimming left V 3 bases short and J 5 bases short, with 10 bases between.

The chain employs TRBV20-1 and TRBJ2-1, with 9 bases lining up with TRBD2. This CDR3 comprises 16 residues. V gave up 3 bases and J gave up 1 base; unmatched junction bases: 7. In germline, CDR1 is DFQATT, CDR2 SNEGSKA (reference sequence). The chain's CDR3 is CSASSSSGKSYNEQFF. The CDR3 DNA sequence: TGCAGTGCTAGTTCGTCTAGCGGGAAGTCCTACAATGAGCAGTTCTTC.

The J gene is TRBJ2-7, the V gene TRBV7-9; 8 positions match TRBD1. CDR3 length equals 15 residues. V shed 1 base, J shed 3 bases, and the junction held 5 bases outside the gene matches. The V gene's germline CDR1 is SEHNR and CDR2 FQNEAQ (reference sequence). The CDR3 here is CASSLGTGNGYEQYV. DNA for the CDR3: TGTGCCAGCAGCTTAGGGACAGGGAACGGCTACGAGCAGTACGTC.

The CDR3 DNA is TGCGCCAGCAGCTTGCATCCCCAGACAGATACGCAGTATTTT. Amino acid sequence: CASSLHPQTDTQYF. The chain combines TRBV5-1 with TRBJ2-3; D gene ambiguous. Trimming left V 1 base short and J 3 bases short, with 9 bases between. The germline V gene has CDR1 SGHRS and CDR2 YFSETQ. The CDR3 totals 14 residues.

The V and J genes are TRBV7-9 and TRBJ1-2; unclear D gene. CDR1 and CDR2 (germline): SEHNR, FQNEAQ (reference sequence). Trimming shortened V by 5 bases and J by 8 bases, and 12 bases separated the two germline ends. The CDR3 has 12 residues. CDR3: CASSPRAFGYTF. The CDR3 coding sequence is TGTGCCAGCAGCCCAAGGGCTTTCGGCTACACCTTC.

This chain joins TRBV7-2 and TRBJ2-5, with D perhaps given as TRBD1 or TRBD2 (6 bases each). The length of the CDR3 is 15 residues. The V end was cut by 2 bases, the J end by 9 bases, with 19 bases between. CDR1 and CDR2 from the germline V gene are SGHTA and FQGNSA. The CDR3 DNA reads TGTGCCAGCAGCTTAACAGGGAGGTCGAGGGTTGCCCAGTACTTC. It specifies CASSLTGRSRVAQYF.

The chain has TRBV9 and TRBJ2-3; 7 nucleotides line up with TRBD2. CDR1 and CDR2 (germline): SGDLS, YYNGEE. There are 14 residues in the CDR3. Trimming took 1 base from V and 4 from J; bases not matched to a gene: 3. CDR3 coding DNA: TGTGCCAGCAGCGTAAGCGGGAAGGCAGATACGCAGTATTTT. It encodes CASSVSGKADTQYF.

The rearrangement links TRBV7-3 to TRBJ2-7; TRBD2 is a possible D gene (5 bases). Trimming left V 1 base short and J 6 bases short, with 10 bases between. This CDR3 is 13 amino acids long. Germline V gene sequence: CDR1 SGHTA, CDR2 FQGTGA. The CDR3 region is CASSLNWRTEQYF. Here the CDR3 DNA reads TGTGCCAGCAGCTTAAACTGGAGGACCGAGCAGTACTTC.

The V call is TRBV11-3, the J call TRBJ1-3; the D is unclear. Germline V gene sequence: CDR1 SGHNT, CDR2 YENEEA. Trimming removed 3 bases at V and 4 bases at J, with 7 bases between. This CDR3 has 13 residues. The CDR3 loop reads CASSFTHGNTIYF. CDR3 coding DNA: TGTGCCAGCAGCTTCACACACGGAAACACCATATATTTT.